Reported below is one T cell receptor (beta chain). The antigen remains unidentified. This entry is derived from a study of T cells in localized non-small cell lung cancer. The study's findings and limits: Among the top 100 tumor clones, a median around 62 appeared in adjacent lung.

TCRdb's table, derived via immunoSEQ multiplex PCR, lists solely in-frame clones and lacks some. The table includes roughly 39,000 clones, 85% to 90% detected once. Germline trimming cut 1 base from V and 1 base from J; bases unmatched to any gene: 6. This CDR3 region has 16 residues. In germline, CDR1 is SGHTA, CDR2 FQGNSA. This clonotype was sampled from a man aged 18 to 49 with stage I lung adenocarcinoma. This specimen consisted of peripheral blood, obtained before any cancer treatment. This chain joins TRBV7-2 and TRBJ1-1; 7 bases are shared with TRBD1. CDR3 sequence: CASSLGGGRGNTEAFF. The CDR3 region has the DNA TGTGCCAGCAGCTTAGGAGGGGGCCGAGGGAACACTGAAGCTTTCTTT.